This TCR beta chain was sequenced for a study of shared clonotypes between healthy human individuals. The CDR3 runs to 14 residues. In germline, CDR1 is SGHNT, CDR2 YYREEE (reference sequence). Trimming took off 3 bases at V and 1 base at J, with 10 bases between the two ends. Sequencing used immunoSEQ multiplex PCR; TCRdb keeps in-frame clones, though not all of them. The repertoire consists of approximately 2.5 million clones, with 85% to 95% occurring once and the leading ten covering around 0.14%. The clonotype originates from a man between 18 and 35 years old in good health. The chain is built from TRBV5-4 and TRBJ2-5; D is unresolved. The material sequenced was naive CD4+ T cells sorted from blood. Documented subset: CD45RA+ positively selected. Here the CDR3 reads CASSSAGPQETQYF. The CDR3 bases are TGTGCCAGCAGCTCCGCCGGGCCCCAAGAGACCCAGTACTTC.